This T cell receptor beta chain was sequenced for a study of T-cell reconstitution after alpha-beta-depleted transplantation in children (dated by TCRdb to about 2016). Background on the whole study: Using TCR repertoire profiling, the study quantitatively followed how T-cell immune reconstitution unfolded in children after TCRalphabeta/CD19-depleted allogeneic hematopoietic cell transplantation. Overall study results and their limits: Over subsequent months, a decline in hyperexpanded clone frequencies was noted, and after one year, T-cell counts and TCRbeta diversity were mostly ascribed to newly produced T cells. In some patients, the high TCRbeta diversity seen at day 60 was put down to recipient T cells and intrathymic progenitors that had survived conditioning. The apparently early recovery of alphabetaT-cell counts about two months after transplant reportedly depended on only several hundred rapidly expanded clones that came from non-depleted graft cells.

In the paper's terms, the treatment or condition label means: allogeneic hematopoietic cell transplantation with graft depleted of TCRalphabeta T cells and CD19 B cells. The children who served as transplant recipients had been given grafts of TCRalphabeta/CD19-depleted allogeneic hematopoietic cells. The protocol used for the library was PCR. Instrument used: Illumina HiSeq 2500. Molecular barcoding was employed in the preparation of TCR libraries, with unique molecular identifiers being used to normalize TCRbeta repertoire quantification. The raw public data were reprocessed by TCRdb itself: fastp quality trimming at Q25, MiXCR clonotype calling, in-frame beta chains only. Under each unique CDR3 protein, matching rows form one entry showing the most common genes and DNA. This sample holds around 270,000 distinct CDR3 sequences; over 7.5% were observed only once. Clones ranked in the top ten supply over 7.5% of the sample.

As concerns this clonotype: No antigen is known for it. No base qualities exist here, and no much larger clone lies one base off it.

The TCR was taken from a female patient aged 2-9 years who had a stem cell transplant for Fanconi anemia, so the T cells may come from the graft donor. Sequencing was performed on peripheral blood, taken 360 days after TCRalphabeta/CD19-depleted stem cell transplant.

The CDR3 protein is CASGRDFQETQYF. In nucleotide form, the sequence is TGTGCTAGTGGCCGGGACTTTCAAGAGACCCAGTACTTC. The V and J segments used are TRBV12-5 and TRBJ2-5, with TRBD2 as a weak D call on 6 bases. V is reduced by 6 bases and J by 2 bases, leaving a spacing of 10 bases between them. Reading from cysteine to phenylalanine, the CDR3 counts 13 amino acids. The only DNA kept is the CDR3, 39 bases in frame from the first base. The germline V gene gives CDR1 as LGHNT and CDR2 as FRNRAP.